What follows is one TCR beta chain and its context. No cognate antigen has been identified for it. One base away there is no much larger clone; base qualities are not given. TCRbeta CDR3 regions were amplified from genomic DNA using the immunoSEQ Assay, a bias-controlled multiplex PCR. The source study handled its data this way. The number of nucleated cells in each sample was estimated from the amplification of reference gene primers within the assay. Sequence reads were collapsed and filtered to measure the absolute abundance of every unique TCRbeta CDR3 rearrangement. For each sample, productive Simpson clonality was calculated by taking the square root of Simpson's diversity index across productive rearrangements. TCRdb re-hosts the immuneACCESS table, in-frame sequences only. Its copies lack some clones; in the studies checked, an unresolved V gene accounts for under half of them, and the cause for the rest is not known. V and J calls and clone size follow that table, whereas D and trimming were derived from the DNA. This sample comprises more than 75,000 clones, around nine tenths of them detected only once. The leading ten clones occupy nearly 5% of the sample.

These data belong to a study of blood T cell repertoires in COVID-19 (TCRdb year 2020). Some background on the complete study: Samples covering the acute and convalescent phases of COVID-19 were provided by collaborators in the United States, Italy and Spain. The prospective study material was composed of cDNA or gDNA derived from T cells, B-cell-depleted T cells, or PBMCs. Deeply sampled blood TCRbeta repertoires from subjects exposed to, actively infected with, or recovered from COVID-19 were included in the dataset. The repertoires were released in a freely available public database intended as a resource for research on the immune response to SARS-CoV-2. The samples were drawn from the first 160 participants of the ongoing ImmuneRACE study and from over 950 subjects provided by 6 global collaborators. The sample metadata nearly always contained a de-identified subject ID, COVID-19 status, age in years and sex. Where available, HLA class I and class II types were obtained from metadata supplied by the sample provider rather than from assay-based typing.

The CDR3, cysteine through phenylalanine, is 16 amino acids long. The only DNA kept is the CDR3, 48 bases in frame from the first base. Germline trimming: 4 bases from V, 2 bases from J; junction bases outside gene matches: 8. CDR1 ENHRY and CDR2 SYGVKD were looked up in the germline V gene. The research as a whole found: The amount of clinical and demographic metadata varied by source and participant and was provided uncurated.

Collaborating institutions collected whole blood in K2EDTA tubes following their own protocols. Collaborator samples were shipped for TCRbeta analysis as frozen whole blood, isolated PBMCs, or DNA extracted from either sample type. This TCR was recovered from a woman at least 80 years old with acute or convalescent COVID-19. Specimen: peripheral blood. The chain couples TRBV10-3 to TRBJ2-3; TRBD1 matches 8 bases in the middle. The nucleotides read TGTGCCATCAGTGGGCAGGGGGCGGAATCCACAGATACGCAGTATTTT. Its protein reads: CAISGQGAESTDTQYF.